This T cell receptor beta chain was identified during a study of untreated major depressive disorder. This clone was counted between two and nine times. Generated by immunoSEQ multiplex PCR, the TCRdb table keeps only in-frame clones and is missing some. This sample has approximately 21,000 clones, with around nine tenths found just once. The CDR3 sequence is 15 residues long. Germline values: CDR1 MGHRA, CDR2 YSYEKL. Trimming stripped 0 bases from V and 2 bases from J, with 8 bases between. The donors were all European-descended. The chain employs TRBV4-1 and TRBJ1-5; unclear D gene. The sequence came from a woman between 35 and 50 years old in good health. Material: CD4+ T cells from PBMCs. CDR3 bases: TGCGCCAGCAGCCAAGATTTGAGAGGCAATCAGCCCCAGCATTTT. Protein: CASSQDLRGNQPQHF.